The rows below give T cell receptor beta chains drawn from one sample of a study of blood T cell repertoires in COVID-19. Sequencing used immunoSEQ multiplex PCR; TCRdb keeps in-frame clones, though not all of them. The sample contains 200,000 to 250,000 clones, around 83% of which appear only once. The sequencing input was PBMCs or T cells enriched from blood (not recorded which). The receptor source for this set is a middle-aged woman with acute COVID-19. CDR3s include the opening cysteine and the closing phenylalanine or tryptophan. The order of the fields is clone size, D gene, V gene, J gene, CDR3 protein, CDR3 DNA. A D gene is named only where the DNA matches it firmly. The size entry is marked missing in some rows and otherwise reads once, few, many or a size class.

few	TRBD1	TRBV15	TRBJ1-2	CATSRDLRGGADGYTF	TGTGCCACCAGCAGAGATTTGAGAGGGGGCGCGGATGGCTACACCTTC
NA	NA	TRBV6-5	TRBJ2-7	CASRNTPDASEQYF	TGTGCCAGCAGGAATACCCCGGATGCTAGCGAGCAGTACTTC
few	NA	TRBV4-3	TRBJ2-5	CASSQDLRETQYF	TGCGCCAGCAGCCAAGACCTGCGAGAGACCCAGTACTTC
NA	NA	TRBV5-1	TRBJ1-1	CASSLVAGSATEAFF	TGCGCCAGCAGCTTGGTTGCAGGTAGTGCCACTGAAGCTTTCTTT
NA	TRBD1	TRBV30	TRBJ2-7	CAWSPGQGIWEQYF	TGTGCCTGGAGCCCGGGACAGGGGATTTGGGAGCAGTACTTC
few	NA	TRBV5-4	TRBJ2-3	CASSLGGASSTDTQYF	TGTGCCAGCAGCCTGGGTGGTGCTAGTAGCACAGATACGCAGTATTTT
few	NA	TRBV4-2	TRBJ2-5	CASSQESGGYTTQYF	TGTGCCAGCAGCCAAGAATCAGGGGGGTATACGACCCAGTACTTC
NA	TRBD2	TRBV4-1	TRBJ2-1	CASSQDSNGGAANEQFF	TGCGCCAGCAGCCAAGATTCAAACGGGGGGGCCGCGAATGAGCAGTTCTTC
NA	NA	TRBV6-2/TRBV6-3	TRBJ2-7	CASSKGAYEQYF	TGTGCCAGCAGTAAGGGGGCCTACGAGCAGTACTTC
NA	TRBD1	TRBV30	TRBJ1-3	CARKAGGPGNTIYF	TGTGCCCGGAAAGCAGGGGGCCCAGGAAACACCATATATTTT
NA	NA	TRBV11-1	TRBJ2-5	CASSSTRGAGMDF	TGTGCCAGCAGCTCTACGCGCGGGGCGGGTATGGACTTC
NA	TRBD1	TRBV6-5	TRBJ1-2	CATHWGTGDGYTF	TGTGCCACCCATTGGGGGACAGGGGATGGCTACACCTTC
NA	NA	TRBV3-1/TRBV3-2	TRBJ2-5	CASSQGPSFQETQYF	TGTGCCAGCAGCCAAGGGCCTAGCTTTCAAGAGACCCAGTACTTC
NA	TRBD1	TRBV6-1	TRBJ1-3	CASSELGQGLAGNTIYF	TGTGCCAGCAGTGAATTGGGACAGGGGTTGGCCGGAAACACCATATATTTT
NA	TRBD1	TRBV19	TRBJ2-3	CATTPGQGRDTQYF	TGTGCCACCACACCGGGACAGGGAAGAGATACGCAGTATTTT
few	NA	TRBV27	TRBJ2-7	CASSTGVSYEQYF	TGTGCCAGCAGTACGGGAGTATCCTACGAGCAGTACTTC
NA	TRBD2	TRBV7-8	TRBJ2-3	CASSSRLAGGPTDTQYF	TGTGCCAGCAGCTCCCGACTAGCGGGGGGCCCCACAGATACGCAGTATTTT
NA	TRBD1	TRBV4-1	TRBJ1-2	CASSADRGRHGYTF	TGCGCCAGCAGCGCCGACAGGGGGCGTCATGGCTACACCTTC
NA	TRBD1	TRBV29-1	TRBJ2-7	CSVEESGTGERNEQYF	TGCAGCGTTGAAGAATCCGGGACAGGGGAAAGGAACGAGCAGTACTTC
few	TRBD1	TRBV7-2	TRBJ2-7	CASSLQGNVPREQYF	TGTGCCAGCAGCCTACAGGGGAACGTCCCTAGGGAGCAGTACTTC
NA	TRBD1	TRBV5-6	TRBJ1-3	CASSWDRGSGNTIYF	TGTGCCAGCAGCTGGGACAGGGGTTCGGGAAACACCATATATTTT
NA	TRBD1	TRBV27	TRBJ1-2	CASRPVGQGVYGYTF	TGTGCCAGCAGGCCAGTGGGACAGGGTGTCTATGGCTACACCTTC
NA	TRBD1	TRBV7-9	TRBJ1-2	CASSVSGQLAYGYTF	TGTGCCAGCAGCGTATCGGGACAGCTGGCCTATGGCTACACCTTC
NA	NA	TRBV24-1	TRBJ1-5	CATSPDRNQPQHF	TGTGCCACCAGCCCCGACAGGAATCAGCCCCAGCATTTT
many	TRBD1	TRBV7-6	TRBJ1-2	CASSSNTGGVNGYTF	TGTGCCAGCAGCTCCAATACAGGGGGCGTCAATGGCTACACCTTC
NA	TRBD2	TRBV11-3	TRBJ2-1	CASSLGTTSGRSEQFF	TGTGCCAGCAGCTTGGGAACGACTAGCGGGAGAAGCGAGCAGTTCTTC
NA	NA	TRBV4-1	TRBJ1-5	CASSPGFNQPQHF	TGCGCCAGCAGCCCAGGGTTTAATCAGCCCCAGCATTTT
NA	NA	TRBV5-6	TRBJ2-1	CASSTKKTGSPEQFF	TGTGCCAGCAGCACCAAGAAAACAGGGTCCCCTGAGCAGTTCTTC
NA	TRBD2	TRBV5-1	TRBJ2-1	CASSLGWEGVYNEQFF	TGCGCCAGCAGCTTGGGTTGGGAGGGAGTATACAATGAGCAGTTCTTC
NA	TRBD1	TRBV29-1	TRBJ1-1	CSVERAAGGTEAFF	TGCAGCGTTGAGAGGGCGGCAGGGGGCACTGAAGCTTTCTTT
once	TRBD2	TRBV27	TRBJ2-7	CASSPGLARNEQYF	TGTGCCAGCAGTCCGGGACTAGCGCGCAACGAGCAGTACTTC
NA	NA	TRBV5-4	TRBJ2-1	CASSLFASANEQFF	TGTGCCAGCAGCTTGTTTGCTAGTGCTAATGAGCAGTTCTTC
NA	NA	TRBV7-2	TRBJ1-2	CASSRERGNYGYTF	TGTGCCAGCAGCAGGGAAAGGGGGAACTATGGCTACACCTTC
NA	TRBD1	TRBV27	TRBJ1-4	CASSPSQGVGIDEKLFF	TGTGCCAGCAGTCCTTCACAGGGGGTGGGGATTGATGAAAAACTGTTTTTT
NA	NA	TRBV7-9	TRBJ1-2	CASSHRDSEGYTF	TGTGCCAGCAGCCATCGAGACAGCGAAGGCTACACCTTC
NA	NA	TRBV28	TRBJ1-5	CASSFLVGASHQPQHF	TGTGCCAGCAGTTTTCTTGTGGGGGCTTCCCATCAGCCCCAGCATTTT
NA	NA	TRBV20-1	TRBJ1-2	CSATGYGYTF	TGCAGTGCTACAGGGTATGGCTACACCTTC
NA	TRBD2	TRBV2	TRBJ2-1	CASSSGWSSGREGDEQFF	TGTGCCAGCAGTTCGGGGTGGAGTTCAGGGCGGGAGGGAGACGAGCAGTTCTTC
NA	NA	TRBV7-4	TRBJ1-2	CASSSVVAGEGDGYTF	TGTGCCAGCAGCTCAGTGGTGGCAGGGGAAGGGGATGGCTACACCTTC
NA	NA	TRBV29-1	TRBJ1-3	CSVSDQGKGGTIYF	TGCAGTGTCTCCGACCAGGGAAAAGGGGGCACCATATATTTT
NA	TRBD2	TRBV27	TRBJ2-1	CASSDRGGLAGRNEQFF	TGTGCCAGCAGTGATCGGGGTGGACTAGCGGGGAGGAATGAGCAGTTCTTC
NA	NA	TRBV11-2	TRBJ1-4	CASSGRPEKLFF	TGTGCCAGCAGCGGCCGTCCTGAAAAACTGTTTTTT